A selection of T cell receptor beta chains follows, all from one sample in a study of T cell changes during pregnancy in multiple sclerosis. TCRdb's copy holds only in-frame clones and misses some; the assay was immunoSEQ multiplex PCR. The repertoire includes about 56,000 clones, around 90% of them detected once, and around 0.49% sits in the top ten. The specimen comprised CD4+ T cells from peripheral blood mononuclear cells, sampled in the third trimester of pregnancy. Receptor source: a female donor with multiple sclerosis, enrolled in a pregnancy study. Each CDR3 is given with its conserved first and last residue. D genes are given only for firm matches. Clone size is not always given. Where it is, it says once, few, many or a class for expanded clones.

abundance	v_gene	j_gene	d_gene	CDR3aa	CDR3nt
.	TRBV5-8	TRBJ1-1	.	CASSLARLEAFF	TGTGCCAGCAGCTTGGCGCGGCTTGAAGCTTTCTTT
.	TRBV5-1	TRBJ2-2	.	CASSYNSYTGELFF	TGCGCCAGCAGTTACAACAGCTACACCGGGGAGCTGTTTTTT
.	TRBV14	TRBJ2-7	TRBD1	CASNPLSGQGIWYEQYF	TGTGCCAGCAACCCTCTTTCCGGACAGGGCATTTGGTACGAGCAGTACTTC
.	TRBV11-2	TRBJ1-3	TRBD1	CASRHPRRDRVSGNTIYF	TGTGCCAGCAGGCACCCAAGGCGGGACAGGGTGTCTGGAAACACCATATATTTT
.	TRBV7-3	TRBJ2-2	TRBD2	CASSPGGGIGTGELFF	TGTGCCAGCAGCCCCGGGGGGGGCATAGGAACCGGGGAGCTGTTTTTT
.	TRBV5-1	TRBJ1-5	.	CASSLAGGDSNQPQHF	TGCGCCAGCAGCTTGGCTGGAGGGGATAGCAATCAGCCCCAGCATTTT
.	TRBV29-1	TRBJ2-2	.	CSSGSGAAGELFF	TGCAGCTCGGGGTCAGGGGCGGCCGGGGAGCTGTTTTTT
.	TRBV5-6	TRBJ2-7	.	CASSLGVGAEQYF	TGTGCCAGCAGCTTGGGGGTAGGGGCCGAGCAGTACTTC
once	TRBV9	TRBJ2-3	TRBD2	CASSVGGTSGRDTQYF	TGTGCCAGCAGCGTAGGTGGGACTAGCGGTAGGGATACGCAGTATTTT
.	TRBV19	TRBJ1-1	.	CASSQNTEAFF	TGTGCCAGTAGCCAGAACACTGAAGCTTTCTTT
few	TRBV6-1	TRBJ2-7	TRBD1	CASSGGRGPYEQYF	TGTGCCAGCAGTGGCGGCAGGGGGCCTTACGAGCAGTACTTC
.	TRBV6-5	TRBJ2-3	.	CASSYELEDTQYF	TGTGCCAGCAGTTACGAATTGGAGGATACGCAGTATTTT
.	TRBV14	TRBJ2-1	TRBD2	CASSQDHGRGGDNEQFF	TGTGCCAGCAGCCAAGATCATGGGCGGGGGGGCGACAATGAGCAGTTCTTC
.	TRBV14	TRBJ1-1	TRBD1	CASSQSTPPLRDRRLNTEAFF	TGTGCCAGCAGCCAGAGTACTCCCCCCCTCCGGGACAGGAGACTGAACACTGAAGCTTTCTTT
.	TRBV27	TRBJ1-5	TRBD1	CASKETGDPFQPQHF	TGTGCCAGCAAAGAGACAGGGGACCCCTTTCAGCCCCAGCATTTT
.	TRBV19	TRBJ1-1	TRBD1	CASREDRGSTEAFF	TGTGCCAGTAGGGAGGACAGGGGATCCACTGAAGCTTTCTTT
.	TRBV6-5	TRBJ2-7	TRBD2	CASKRGPNYEQYF	TGTGCCAGCAAGCGGGGTCCCAACTACGAGCAGTACTTC
.	TRBV6-5	TRBJ2-5	.	CASSYVRQETQYF	TGTGCCAGCAGTTACGTACGGCAAGAGACCCAGTACTTC